The source of this T cell receptor beta chain is a study of T cell repertoires in cytomegalovirus infection. Overall study context: Carrying CMV and the relevant HLA type showed in public TCR beta signatures. Overall study results and limits: Clonotypes of TCR beta that were HLA-C-restricted and CMV-specific dominated the ex vivo response.

CDR1 is LGHDT, CDR2 YNNKEL, per germline (reference sequence). Trimming shortened V by 2 bases and J by 4 bases, and 11 bases separated the two germline ends. The CDR3 spans 14 residues. Turning to this clonotype: What it binds is unknown.

TCRdb re-called the reads through MiXCR, storing one row per CDR3 protein. The data hold a few hundred thousand distinct CDR3 sequences, with 40% observed a single time. The chain joins TRBV3-1 to TRBJ1-1; the D is unclear. The origin of this receptor is a human donor in good health (CMV status not recorded). Some clones in this sample may be carry-over from other donors' samples. The sequences come from cultured PBMCs, collected from culture after CMV antigen stimulation. The CDR3 DNA reads TGTGCCAGCAGCCAAAGTGCTCGGGGCACTGAAGCTTTCTTT. This gives the protein CASSQSARGTEAFF.